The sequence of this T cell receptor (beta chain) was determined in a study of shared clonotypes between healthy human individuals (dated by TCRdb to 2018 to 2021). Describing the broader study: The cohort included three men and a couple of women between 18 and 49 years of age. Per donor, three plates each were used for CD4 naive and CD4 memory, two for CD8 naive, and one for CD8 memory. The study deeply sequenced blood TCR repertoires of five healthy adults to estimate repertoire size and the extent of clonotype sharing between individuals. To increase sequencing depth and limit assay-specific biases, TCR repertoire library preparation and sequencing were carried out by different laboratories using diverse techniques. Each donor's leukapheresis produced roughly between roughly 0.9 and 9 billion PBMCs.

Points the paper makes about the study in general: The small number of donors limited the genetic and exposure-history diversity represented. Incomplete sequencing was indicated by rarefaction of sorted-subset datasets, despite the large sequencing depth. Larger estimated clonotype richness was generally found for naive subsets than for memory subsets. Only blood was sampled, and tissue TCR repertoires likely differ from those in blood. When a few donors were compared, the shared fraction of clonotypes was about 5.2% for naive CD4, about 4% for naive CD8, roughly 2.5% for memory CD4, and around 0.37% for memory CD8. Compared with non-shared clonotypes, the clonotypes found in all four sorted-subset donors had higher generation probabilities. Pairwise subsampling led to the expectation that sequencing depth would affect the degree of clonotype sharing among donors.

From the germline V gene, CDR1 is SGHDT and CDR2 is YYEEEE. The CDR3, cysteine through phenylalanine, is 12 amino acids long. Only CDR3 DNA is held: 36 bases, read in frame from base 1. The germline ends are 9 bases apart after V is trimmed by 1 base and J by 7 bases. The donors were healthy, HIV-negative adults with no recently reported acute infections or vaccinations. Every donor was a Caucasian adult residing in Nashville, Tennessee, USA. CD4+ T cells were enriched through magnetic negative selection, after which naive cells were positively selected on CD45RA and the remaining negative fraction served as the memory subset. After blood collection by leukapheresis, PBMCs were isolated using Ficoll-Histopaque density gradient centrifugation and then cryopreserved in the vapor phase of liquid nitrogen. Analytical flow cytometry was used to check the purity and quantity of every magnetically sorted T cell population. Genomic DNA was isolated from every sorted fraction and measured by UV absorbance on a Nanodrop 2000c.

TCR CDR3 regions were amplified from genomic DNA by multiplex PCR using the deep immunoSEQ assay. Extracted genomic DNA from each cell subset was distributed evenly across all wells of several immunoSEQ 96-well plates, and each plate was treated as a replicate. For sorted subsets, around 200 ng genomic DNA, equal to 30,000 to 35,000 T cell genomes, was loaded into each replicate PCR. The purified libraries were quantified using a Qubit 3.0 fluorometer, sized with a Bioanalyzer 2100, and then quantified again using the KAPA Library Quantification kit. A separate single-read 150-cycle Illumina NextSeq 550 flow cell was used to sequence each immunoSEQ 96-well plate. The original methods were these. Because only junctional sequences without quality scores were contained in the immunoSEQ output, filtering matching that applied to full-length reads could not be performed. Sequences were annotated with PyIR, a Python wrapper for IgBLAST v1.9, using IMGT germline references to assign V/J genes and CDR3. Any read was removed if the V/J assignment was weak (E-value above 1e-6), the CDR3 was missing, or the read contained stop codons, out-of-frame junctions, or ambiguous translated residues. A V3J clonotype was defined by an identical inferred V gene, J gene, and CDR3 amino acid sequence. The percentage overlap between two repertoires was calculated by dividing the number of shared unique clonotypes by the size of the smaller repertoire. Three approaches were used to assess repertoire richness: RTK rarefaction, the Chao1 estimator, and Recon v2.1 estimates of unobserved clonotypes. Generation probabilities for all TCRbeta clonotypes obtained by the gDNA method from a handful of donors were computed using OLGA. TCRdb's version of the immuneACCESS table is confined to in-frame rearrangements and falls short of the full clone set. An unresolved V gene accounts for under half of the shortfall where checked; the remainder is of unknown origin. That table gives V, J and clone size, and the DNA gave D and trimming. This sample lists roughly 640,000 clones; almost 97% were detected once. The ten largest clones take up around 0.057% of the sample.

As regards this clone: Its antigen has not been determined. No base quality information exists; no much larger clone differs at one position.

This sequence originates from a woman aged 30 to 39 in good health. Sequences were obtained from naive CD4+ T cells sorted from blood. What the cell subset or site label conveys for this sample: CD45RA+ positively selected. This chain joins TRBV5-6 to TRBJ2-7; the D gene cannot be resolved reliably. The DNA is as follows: TGTGCCAGCAGCTTGCAGCAACGTGAGCAGTACTTC. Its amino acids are CASSLQQREQYF. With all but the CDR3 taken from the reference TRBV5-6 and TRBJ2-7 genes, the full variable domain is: DAGVTQSPTHLIKTRGQQVTLRCSPKSGHDTVSWYQQALGQGPQFIFQYYEEEERQRGNFPDRFSGHQFPNYSSELNVNALLLGDSALYLCASSLQQREQYFGPGTRLTVT.